The TCR beta chain under discussion was sequenced for a study of blood T cell repertoires in COVID-19. About the study: Some COVID-19 samples were acute and others convalescent; all came from the United States, Italy and Spain. In each case, the material was cDNA or gDNA derived from T cells, B-cell-depleted T cells, or PBMCs.

In the source study's methods: For nucleated cells, counts were estimated from reference gene primer amplification. Libraries were prepared by immunoSEQ multiplex PCR; TCRdb keeps only in-frame clonotypes and omits some of them. V and J calls and clone size are as listed in that table; D and trimming were resolved from the DNA. The top ten clones hold roughly 35% of a sample with 140,000 to 150,000 clones, more than 75% of them seen once. This CDR3 is 12 amino acids long. Trimming took 1 base from V and 7 from J, leaving 7 bases between them. This TCR came from a man aged 45 to 65 who had recovered from COVID-19. The V and J genes are TRBV12-3 or TRBV12-4 and TRBJ1-1; D is unresolved. Sequencing was performed on peripheral blood. The CDR3 DNA is TGTGCCAGCAGTTTAGGACGGGGTGAAGCTTTCTTT. This sequence encodes CASSLGRGEAFF.